This TCR beta chain comes out of a study of blood T cells in healthy people across ages. Germline CDR1 reads MNHEY; CDR2 reads SVGAGI. V was pared by 5 bases and J by 0 bases, with 4 bases of the junction left unmatched. The CDR3 extends over 16 amino acids. In terms of origin and age, donors were healthy Caucasian individuals from Russia aged roughly 6 to 90. Next came a second PCR, run for about 7 to 11 cycles, which used a sample-barcoded 5' primer along with a J-beta primer mix. TCRdb reanalysed the 5' RACE reads using MiXCR and keeps one entry per CDR3 protein. The sample yields about 650,000 distinct CDR3 sequences, approximately 29% seen once.

The sequence came from a woman older than 75 in good health. The chain carries TRBV6-5 and TRBJ2-3; 11 positions match TRBD2. The specimen sequenced was blood. CDR3 region: CASSRLAGRSTDTQYF. CDR3 bases: TGTGCCAGCAGTCGACTAGCGGGACGAAGCACAGATACGCAGTATTTT.